Described below is a single T cell receptor (beta chain) sequence and its context. Generated by immunoSEQ multiplex PCR, the TCRdb table keeps only in-frame clones and is missing some. The sample lists 100,000 to 150,000 clones, over 80% occurring once. The sample comes from a study of control samples from healthy donors and cancer patients. With 1 base removed from V and 5 bases from J, the gap between germline ends came to 9 bases. CDR1 GTSNPN and CDR2 SVGIG come from the germline V gene (reference sequence). The length of the CDR3 is 13 residues. The receptor was derived from a woman aged 45-59 years in good health. Specimen: blood. The gene calls are TRBV30 and TRBJ1-5; D gene uncertain. The CDR3 DNA reads TGTGCCTGGAGTGGCCGCGTTGATCAGCCCCAGCATTTT. This gives the protein CAWSGRVDQPQHF.